The 31 T cell receptor beta chains in this list originate from one sample, sequenced in a study of tumor-infiltrating lymphocytes in primary liver carcinoma. Without any cell sorting, 20-30 mg of bulk tissue yielded co-extracted RNA and DNA. From approximately 0.5 ug of total RNA, TCR beta-specific cDNA was reverse-transcribed using a constant-region primer. Three rounds of nested multiplex PCR with slightly modified ARM-PCR produced TCR beta libraries. Two initial PCR rounds of about 11 cycles each paired TRBV1-TRBV30 forward primers with a C-beta reverse primer. TCRdb processed the multiplex PCR reads anew with MiXCR; each CDR3 protein has one entry. The sample carries roughly 80,000 distinct CDR3 sequences, over 70% recorded once. The sequenced material came from liver tumor tissue from sampling region 4. The subset is: tumor region T4, right-lateral pole. Receptors were obtained from a woman aged 60-75 years with primary liver carcinoma and hepatitis B virus infection.

As for this clonotype: A much larger clone differs by one base, so this may be a read error. The chain is built from TRBV28 and TRBJ2-3; TRBD1 aligns across 7 bases. CDR3 size: 18 residues. Losses at the gene ends were 5 bases for V and 2 bases for J; bases not matched to a gene: 16. Looked up from germline, CDR1 is MDHEN and CDR2 is SYDVKM. The CDR3 here is CASSHTRTGRRYTDTQYF. The DNA for the CDR3 is TGTGCCAGCAGTCATACTCGGACAGGTCGGAGGTACACAGATACGCAGTATTTT.

To note about this clonotype: This CDR3 is missing its conserved last phenylalanine or tryptophan, likely due to a read error. The CDR3 spells CSVDGGTGEQETQYS. CDR3 nucleotides: TGCAGCGTTGATGGGGGGACAGGGGAACAAGAGACGCAGTACTCC. The V call is TRBV29-1, the J call TRBJ2-5, with TRBD1 matching over 10 bases. This CDR3 comprises 15 residues. Per the germline V gene, CDR1 is SQVTM and CDR2 is ANQGSEA.

In regard to this clonotype: One end of the junction does not line up with germline, which may come from a read error. The chain joins TRBV6-6 to TRBJ2-7, with 8 bases lining up with TRBD1. Germline V gene data show CDR1 as MNHNY and CDR2 as SVGAGI (reference sequence). The CDR3 loop spans 15 amino acids. CDR3 in amino acids: CVSRYRTGLGYEQYF. The DNA for the CDR3 is TGTGTCAGCAGATACAGGACAGGGTTAGGGTACGAGCAGTACTTC.

The table lists this clonotype with a count of one. A read error may produce the germline difference seen at one junction end. The V and J genes are TRBV29-1 and TRBJ1-1; D gene uncertain. The CDR3 spans 13 residues. In germline, CDR1 is SQVTM, CDR2 ANQGSEA. CDR3 sequence: CSLEEQTNTEPFF. Written as DNA, the CDR3 is TGCAGCCTTGAGGAACAGACAAACACTGAACCTTTCTTT.

This clonotype was seen a few times. This chain links TRBV20-1 with TRBJ2-1; D ambiguous. Germline values: CDR1 DFQATT, CDR2 SNEGSKA (reference sequence). This CDR3 has 14 amino acids. V was shortened by 4 bases and J by 5 bases, with 15 bases between the two germline ends. The CDR3 region has the DNA TGCAGTGCTACCCAGCAGAACGGAAACAATGAGCAGTTCTTC. The encoded protein is CSATQQNGNNEQFF.

The chain has TRBV11-2 and TRBJ2-7; the D gene is possibly TRBD1 (6 bases). This CDR3 contains 12 residues. The V end was cut by 6 bases, the J end by 6 bases, with 12 bases between. Germline V gene sequence: CDR1 SGHAT, CDR2 FQNNGV. The CDR3: CASSQTGFEQYF. The CDR3 region has the DNA TGTGCCAGCAGTCAGACAGGATTCGAGCAGTACTTC.

V gene TRBV5-5 combines with J gene TRBJ2-1; D is unresolved. CDR3 length: 15 residues. Trimming took off 6 bases at V and 9 bases at J, with 22 bases between the two ends. CDR1 and CDR2 from the germline V gene are SGHKS and YYEKEE (reference sequence). This CDR3 reads CASNSMSEPRIEQFF. Here the CDR3 DNA reads TGTGCCAGCAACAGCATGAGCGAGCCTCGAATTGAGCAGTTCTTC.

On this clonotype: A much larger clone sits a single nucleotide away, making a read error possible. The final CDR3 position lacks the conserved phenylalanine or tryptophan, pointing to a likely read error. In nucleotides, the CDR3 is TGTGCCAGCAGCCGTAGGGACTCAGACAATGAGCAGTTCTCC. Translation: CASSRRDSDNEQFS. The rearrangement joins TRBV5-4 to TRBJ2-1, with D possibly TRBD2 on 6 matching bases. Germline V gene data show CDR1 as SGHNT and CDR2 as YYREEE (reference sequence). Between the trimmed V and J ends, which lost 4 bases and 5 bases, there was a span of 13 bases. The CDR3 runs to 14 residues.

A word on this clonotype: One end of the junction is discordant with germline, which a read error may explain. The chain recombines TRBV19 with TRBJ2-5; 8 bases map to TRBD1. Germline-derived CDR1 and CDR2 are LNHDA and SQIVND (reference sequence). This CDR3 region has 14 residues. The CDR3 here is CASKVQGGEETHYF. The CDR3 nucleotides read TGTGCCAGTAAAGTACAGGGGGGAGAAGAGACCCACTACTTC.

V gene TRBV5-6 combines with J gene TRBJ2-3; 12 positions match TRBD2. Germline V lookup: CDR1 SGHDT, CDR2 YYEEEE. V gave up 0 bases and J gave up 14 bases; unmatched junction bases: 13. The CDR3 is made up of 16 amino acids. Here the CDR3 DNA reads TGTGCCAGCAGCTTGGGGCCACTAGCGGGAGGAGATAGGCTGTATTTT. Its protein product is CASSLGPLAGGDRLYF.

This clonotype was seen just once. The CDR3 ends on some other residue instead of the conserved phenylalanine or tryptophan, so this is likely a read error. V usage is TRBV29-1 and J usage is TRBJ2-2; tentatively, D is TRBD2 (6 bases). Germline CDR1 SQVTM, CDR2 ANQGSEA. The CDR3 contains 14 residues. The CDR3 here is CSVVSGWNTGKLFL. Here the CDR3 DNA reads TGCAGCGTTGTGAGCGGGTGGAACACCGGGAAGCTGTTTCTT.

The CDR3 bases are TGTGCCAGCAGGAGACCGGGACAGGGGTGGGACATTCAGTACTTC. Translation: CASRRPGQGWDIQYF. V and J are TRBV2 and TRBJ2-4; 10 bases match TRBD1. This CDR3 has 15 amino acids. The trim removed 6 bases at V and 8 bases at J, leaving 10 bases unmatched. CDR1 and CDR2 from the germline V gene are SNHLY and FYNNEI.

V usage is TRBV29-1 and J usage is TRBJ2-2; D unresolved. This CDR3 contains 16 residues. Germline lookup yields CDR1 SQVTM and CDR2 ANQGSEA. DNA for the CDR3: TGCAGTGTGATCCAAACCGAAACAGAGAACACCGGGGAGCTGTTTTTT. Residues: CSVIQTETENTGELFF.

This clonotype was counted once. The V and J genes are TRBV5-1 and TRBJ2-4; the D gene could be TRBD1 or TRBD2 (5 bases each). Germline CDR1 is SGHRS and CDR2 is YFSETQ. This CDR3 contains 15 residues. Deletions cut 4 bases from V and 3 bases from J, with 14 bases between. The CDR3 DNA reads TGCGCCAGCAGCCCGGGGCAGGGTGACAAAAACATTCAGTACTTC. It is translated as CASSPGQGDKNIQYF.

Of note for this clonotype: One end of the junction varies from germline; a read error may be responsible. The J gene is TRBJ2-1, the V gene TRBV6-1; D unclear. Germline V gene data show CDR1 as MNHNS and CDR2 as SASEGT. The CDR3 is 13 residues long. For the CDR3, the DNA is TGTGTCAGCAGTGAAGCCGGTTATAGGGTGCAGTTCTTC. Protein sequence: CVSSEAGYRVQFF.

This clonotype was found once. This chain connects TRBV12-3 or TRBV12-4 to TRBJ2-1, with 7 bases lining up with TRBD2. The CDR3 totals 14 residues. V lost 7 bases and J lost 6; bases outside the gene matches: 9. The CDR3 region is CASITGGPFNEQFF. The CDR3 coding sequence is TGTGCCAGCATAACGGGAGGCCCATTCAATGAGCAGTTCTTC.

This clonotype is classed as medium-sized. V is TRBV12-3 or TRBV12-4 and J is TRBJ1-6; 7 bases align to TRBD1. The trim removed 6 bases at V and 5 bases at J, leaving 4 bases unmatched. The CDR3 consists of 14 residues. CDR3 in DNA: TGTGCCAGCAGGCTCGGGACAGATAATTCACCCCTCCACTTT. Protein: CASRLGTDNSPLHF.

This clonotype was seen many times. The chain joins TRBV5-1 to TRBJ2-2; TRBD2 matches at 11 bases. Germline trimming cut 2 bases from V and 6 bases from J; bases unmatched to any gene: 6. The CDR3 is 16 residues long. The germline gives CDR1 SGHRS, CDR2 YFSETQ. This CDR3 is CASSFQTSGISGELFF. The CDR3 DNA follows: TGCGCCAGCAGCTTCCAGACTAGCGGGATCTCCGGGGAGCTGTTTTTT.

The V gene is TRBV28, the J gene TRBJ1-5; 8 bases are shared with TRBD1. Germline V CDR1 and CDR2: MDHEN, SYDVKM. The CDR3 contains 15 residues. V shed 8 bases and J 6 bases; nucleotides not matched to a gene: 12. DNA for the CDR3: TGTGCCAGCGTTGGGGCAGGGGGCTTCATTCAGCCCCAGCATTTT. This gives the protein CASVGAGGFIQPQHF.

The J gene is TRBJ2-3, the V gene TRBV4-1, with D tentatively TRBD2 (5 bases). The CDR3 contains 16 residues. The germline V gene has CDR1 MGHRA and CDR2 YSYEKL. DNA of the CDR3: TGCGTCAGTCGCGGAGGTCAGGATAAAATTTCAGATACGCAGTATTTT. Its translation: CVSRGGQDKISDTQYF.

A few counts support this clonotype. The junction departs from the called germline gene at one end, perhaps through a read error. The rearrangement links TRBV28 to TRBJ1-6; D might be TRBD1 (5 bases). The length of the CDR3 is 15 residues. Germline CDR1 is MDHEN and CDR2 is SYDVKM. CDR3 in amino acids: CASSHGTVGNSPLHF. In nucleotides, the CDR3 is TGTGCCAGCAGTCATGGGACTGTTGGAAATTCACCGCTCCACTTT.

This clonotype occurred once. The CDR3 protein is CASSPRGGASVPNEQFF. The CDR3 nucleotides read TGTGCCAGCAGCCCCCGGGGGGGGGCATCTGTACCCAATGAGCAGTTCTTC. The chain combines TRBV5-6 with TRBJ2-1; 8 nucleotides line up with TRBD2. Germline V gives CDR1 SGHDT, CDR2 YYEEEE. The CDR3 runs 17 residues. Trimming took 4 bases from V and 6 from J; bases not matched to a gene: 15.

The V and J genes are TRBV10-3 and TRBJ1-5; a possible D gene is TRBD1 (6 bases). This CDR3 comprises 14 residues. V shed 3 bases and J shed 10 bases, with 16 bases lying between them. Germline loops: CDR1 ENHRY, CDR2 SYGVKD. This CDR3 is CAISDWGQGQPQHF. For the CDR3, the DNA is TGTGCCATCAGTGATTGGGGGCAAGGACAACCCCAGCATTTT.

For this clonotype: Sequence at one end of the junction differs from germline and may be a read error. The genes are TRBV5-5 and TRBJ2-2, with D possibly TRBD1 on 5 matching bases. CDR3 size: 15 residues. The germline gives CDR1 SGHKS, CDR2 YYEKEE (reference sequence). The CDR3 DNA sequence: TGTGCCAGCAGCTTGTTTGTGCAGGGTACCAGGGAACTGTTTTTT. Residues: CASSLFVQGTRELFF.

V gene TRBV11-2 combines with J gene TRBJ1-4, with D possibly matching TRBD1 (6 bases). The CDR3 runs to 17 residues. V dropped 5 bases and J dropped 1 base, with 17 bases sitting between them. Germline V gene lookup returns CDR1 SGHAT and CDR2 FQNNGV. CDR3 in DNA: TGTGCCAGCAGCCTCACTCGACAGGCTGTAACTAATGAAAAACTGTTTTTT. Its translation is CASSLTRQAVTNEKLFF. Variable domain in full (rest from reference TRBV11-2 and TRBJ1-4): EAGVAQSPRYKIIEKRQSVAFWCNPISGHATLYWYQQILGQGPKLLIQFQNNGVVDDSQLPKDRFSAERLKGVDSTLKIQPAKLEDSAVYLCASSLTRQAVTNEKLFFGSGTQLSVL.

This clonotype was recorded many times. The chain recombines TRBV28 with TRBJ2-2, with D possibly matching TRBD2 (6 bases). There are 17 residues in the CDR3. V gave up 8 bases and J gave up 7 bases, with 26 bases separating them. Germline CDR1 reads MDHEN; CDR2 reads SYDVKM. This chain's CDR3 is CASGPGVGSGAIGELFF. CDR3 nucleotide sequence: TGTGCCAGCGGGCCAGGTGTAGGGTCGGGAGCGATCGGGGAGCTGTTTTTT.

The V and J genes are TRBV12-3 or TRBV12-4 and TRBJ1-3; maybe TRBD1 (5 bases). The V end was cut by 3 bases, the J end by 13 bases, with 19 bases between. The CDR3 length is 14 residues. In nucleotides, the CDR3 is TGTGCCAGCAGTTTGCGAGGGGCAGGAAACATTATATATTTT. It specifies CASSLRGAGNIIYF.

Comments on this clonotype: A much bigger clone sits one base away, suggesting this may be a read error. This chain connects TRBV28 to TRBJ2-7; D ambiguous. The CDR3 has 14 amino acids. V dropped 2 bases and J dropped 6 bases, with 14 bases sitting between them. The germline CDR1 and CDR2 sequences are MDHEN and SYDVKM. The CDR3 DNA is TGTGCCAGCAGTTTAAGAGGTGGCGTGTCCGAGCAGTACTTC. Protein product: CASSLRGGVSEQYF.

This clonotype was recorded once. Germline is not matched at one junction end, which may reflect a read error. This chain links TRBV4-1 with TRBJ2-1; the D gene is possibly TRBD2 (6 bases). The CDR3 contains 15 residues. Germline CDR1 is MGHRA and CDR2 is YSYEKL. In nucleotides, the CDR3 is TGCGCCAGCAGCCACGGCGGGGCTCTAGGGAATGAGCACTTCTTC. Translating it yields CASSHGGALGNEHFF.

A remark on this clonotype: Relative to the germline gene, one junction end is altered; a read error may explain this. The chain recombines TRBV25-1 with TRBJ1-2; 9 bases are a match to TRBD1. The CDR3 has 17 residues. The germline gives CDR1 MGHDK, CDR2 SYGVNS. CDR3 nucleotide sequence: TGTGTCAGCAGTGAGGATTCCGGGACAGGGCTTAACTATCGCTACACCTTC. Protein sequence: CVSSEDSGTGLNYRYTF.

V gene TRBV6-1 combines with J gene TRBJ2-1; TRBD2 matches at 8 bases. Per the germline V gene, CDR1 is MNHNS and CDR2 is SASEGT. The CDR3 has 14 residues. The DNA of the CDR3 is TGTGTTATCAGAGCGGGGGATTTTTACAATGAGCAGTTCTTC. Its protein product is CVIRAGDFYNEQFF.